These 25 T cell receptor beta chains share one sample of origin, sequenced in a study of blood T cell repertoires in COVID-19. Profiled with immunoSEQ multiplex PCR; TCRdb holds only in-frame clones, not every one. There are around 160,000 clones in the sample; approximately 80% occur only once, and 7% to 9% lies in the top ten. Sequencing used peripheral blood. Every receptor here comes from a human donor with acute or convalescent COVID-19. The donor label of this sample is uncertain.

The CDR3 sequence: CASSERQGAEKLFF. As DNA, the CDR3 is TGCGCCAGCAGTGAGCGACAGGGTGCTGAAAAACTGTTTTTT. The chain joins TRBV10-1 to TRBJ1-4; 7 bases map to TRBD1. V gave up 2 bases and J gave up 7 bases; unmatched junction bases: 4. The V gene's germline CDR1 is WNHNN and CDR2 SYGVQD (reference sequence). CDR3 length: 14 residues.

CDR3 DNA: TGTGCCAGCAGCTTGGCGGACACAGATACGCAGTATTTT. Residues: CASSLADTDTQYF. The chain uses TRBV7-3 and TRBJ2-3; no clear D gene. Germline CDR1 and CDR2: SGHTA and FQGTGA. The CDR3 length is 13 residues. The V and J ends lost 3 bases and 2 bases respectively, with 6 bases between them.

This clone was counted once. CDR3 loop: CASRTGTVNTEAFF. Here the CDR3 DNA reads TGTGCCAGCAGGACCGGGACAGTGAACACTGAAGCTTTCTTT. The chain combines TRBV6-5 with TRBJ1-1; TRBD1 aligns across 7 bases. The CDR3 runs 14 residues. V shed 6 bases and J 0 bases; nucleotides not matched to a gene: 4. Germline V gene sequence: CDR1 MNHEY, CDR2 SVGAGI.

This chain links TRBV21-1 with TRBJ2-3; TRBD2 reflects the table's D call only, with no check against the DNA. TRBV21-1 counts as a pseudogene. The CDR3 length is 14 residues. The CDR3 sequence is CASLKERIGNTQYF. The CDR3 DNA reads as TGTGCCAGCCTCAAAGAGAGGATTGGCAATACGCAGTATTTT.

The chain employs TRBV19 and TRBJ2-3, with 9 bases matching TRBD2. V was clipped by 2 bases and J by 0 bases; unmatched bases: 6. This CDR3 contains 17 residues. The germline V gene has CDR1 LNHDA and CDR2 SQIVND (reference sequence). The CDR3 loop reads CASSIISGGLSTDTQYF. CDR3 in DNA: TGTGCCAGTAGTATAATTAGCGGGGGACTCAGCACAGATACGCAGTATTTT.

The chain employs TRBV5-4 and TRBJ2-7, with 7 bases lining up with TRBD1. The CDR3 contains 14 residues. Germline trimming cut 4 bases from V and 1 base from J; bases unmatched to any gene: 5. Germline CDR1 is SGHNT and CDR2 is YYREEE (reference sequence). The CDR3 reads CASSRDRHSYEQYV. In DNA, the CDR3 is TGTGCCAGCAGCCGGGACAGACATTCCTACGAGCAGTACGTC.

Here the CDR3 reads CASSAFRDRGHEEQYV. The DNA of the CDR3 is TGTGCCAGCAGCGCTTTTAGGGACAGGGGGCATGAAGAGCAGTACGTC. This sequence joins TRBV9 and TRBJ2-7, with 12 bases that match TRBD1. This CDR3 contains 16 residues. V dropped 3 bases and J dropped 7; count of bases not matched to a gene: 11. Germline V gene sequence: CDR1 SGDLS, CDR2 YYNGEE.

The gene calls are TRBV6-6 and TRBJ1-2, with TRBD1 matching over 10 bases. V lost 5 bases and J lost 6; bases outside the gene matches: 9. Germline lookup yields CDR1 MNHNY and CDR2 SVGAGI (reference sequence). This CDR3 is 15 amino acids long. The CDR3 region has the DNA TGTGCCAGCAGTCCGACAGGGGGCCGGATAAATGGCTACACCTTC. Translation: CASSPTGGRINGYTF.

This clone was recorded a few times. The gene calls are TRBV3-1 (or the pseudogene TRBV3-2) and TRBJ1-1; D is unclear. Trimming removed 0 bases at V and 0 bases at J, with 20 bases between. This CDR3 spans 19 amino acids. Germline lookup yields CDR1 LGHDT and CDR2 YNNKEL (reference sequence). CDR3 nucleotide sequence: TGTGCCAGCAGCCAAGAAATCATTGGCGGTGCCTATATGAACACTGAAGCTTTCTTT. It translates to CASSQEIIGGAYMNTEAFF.

The rearrangement uses TRBV19 and TRBJ2-3, with TRBD2 matching 10 bases. The CDR3 loop spans 16 amino acids. The junction had 6 bases not matched to a gene; V was cut back by 5 bases and J by 1 base. Germline V gene sequence: CDR1 LNHDA, CDR2 SQIVND (reference sequence). The CDR3 loop reads CASSSRTSGRTDTQYF. The CDR3 DNA sequence: TGTGCCAGTAGTTCCCGGACTAGCGGACGCACAGATACGCAGTATTTT.

The chain combines TRBV2 with TRBJ1-5; D not resolved. V was trimmed by 0 bases and J by 2 bases, leaving 11 bases between them. The CDR3 contains 16 residues. Germline lookup yields CDR1 SNHLY and CDR2 FYNNEI. The DNA of the CDR3 is TGTGCCAGCAGTGAAGCGCGGCCCCTGGGCAATCAGCCCCAGCATTTT. It encodes CASSEARPLGNQPQHF. Supplemented by reference TRBV2 and TRBJ1-5, the full variable domain reads EPEVTQTPSHQVTQMGQEVILRCVPISNHLYFYWYRQILGQKVEFLVSFYNNEISEKSEIFDDQFSVERPDGSNFTLKIRSTKLEDSAMYFCASSEARPLGNQPQHFGDGTRLSIL.

The rearrangement uses TRBV20-1 and TRBJ1-2; D unclear. Germline lookup yields CDR1 DFQATT and CDR2 SNEGSKA (reference sequence). V was cut by 3 bases and J by 2 bases, with 7 bases left in between. This CDR3 is built from 12 residues. The CDR3 spells CSASPTNYGYTF. CDR3 in DNA: TGCAGTGCTAGTCCGACAAACTATGGCTACACCTTC.

The chain combines TRBV29-1 with TRBJ2-1, with TRBD1 identical over 8 bases. The CDR3 loop spans 14 amino acids. Germline V gene lookup returns CDR1 SQVTM and CDR2 ANQGSEA. Trimming cost V 8 bases and J 2 bases; bases outside gene matches: 8. CDR3 amino acids: CSTGQGGAYNEQFF. DNA for the CDR3: TGCAGCACTGGACAGGGAGGCGCCTACAATGAGCAGTTCTTC.

The chain recombines TRBV24-1 with TRBJ2-1, with TRBD1 matching over 7 bases. V dropped 4 bases and J dropped 12; count of bases not matched to a gene: 14. Germline V gene lookup returns CDR1 KGHDR and CDR2 SFDVKD. This CDR3 region has 15 residues. The CDR3 DNA sequence: TGTGCCACCAGTGACCAGGGGGTCCCTGGTAAGGGGCAGTTCTTC. It codes for CATSDQGVPGKGQFF.

The rearrangement joins TRBV2 to TRBJ1-5; D remains ambiguous. Trimming shortened V by 5 bases and J by 4 bases, and 21 bases separated the two germline ends. This CDR3 has 17 residues. CDR1 is SNHLY and CDR2 is FYNNEI in the germline V gene. CDR3 loop: CASSQKGPGGGNQPQHF. CDR3 nucleotides: TGTGCCAGCAGTCAAAAGGGCCCGGGCGGAGGGAATCAGCCCCAGCATTTT. Full variable domain (remainder filled in from reference TRBV2 and TRBJ1-5): EPEVTQTPSHQVTQMGQEVILRCVPISNHLYFYWYRQILGQKVEFLVSFYNNEISEKSEIFDDQFSVERPDGSNFTLKIRSTKLEDSAMYFCASSQKGPGGGNQPQHFGDGTRLSIL.

This chain links TRBV19 with TRBJ1-1, with 10 nucleotides matching TRBD1. The germline V gene encodes CDR1 LNHDA and CDR2 SQIVND (reference sequence). J was trimmed by 5 bases and V by 3 bases; bases with no gene match: 6. The CDR3 loop spans 15 amino acids. CDR3 sequence reads: CASSIGTGVKTEAFF. CDR3 in DNA: TGTGCCAGTAGTATCGGGACAGGGGTAAAGACTGAAGCTTTCTTT.

V gene TRBV19 combines with J gene TRBJ1-2; weak D call: TRBD1 (5 bases). V was trimmed by 5 bases and J by 7 bases, leaving 20 bases between them. This CDR3 is built from 15 residues. CDR1 LNHDA and CDR2 SQIVND come from the germline V gene (reference sequence). The DNA of the CDR3 is TGTGCCAGTAGTGCCCGGGAGGGACCGACCGGTGGCTACACCTTC. Residues: CASSAREGPTGGYTF. Filled out from reference TRBV19 and TRBJ1-2, the complete variable domain reads DGGITQSPKYLFRKEGQNVTLSCEQNLNHDAMYWYRQDPGQGLRLIYYSQIVNDFQKGDIAEGYSVSREKKESFPLTVTSAQKNPTAFYLCASSAREGPTGGYTFGSGTRLTVV.

The gene calls are TRBV6-5 and TRBJ2-2, with TRBD2 matching 7 bases. V trimming: 5 bases; J trimming: 7 bases; junction bases outside the gene matches: 7. Per germline, CDR1 MNHEY and CDR2 SVGAGI. This CDR3 region has 14 residues. CDR3 DNA: TGTGCCAGCAGTCAAACTAGCGATCACGGGGAGCTGTTTTTT. This codes for CASSQTSDHGELFF.

The rearrangement joins TRBV6-5 to TRBJ1-1; 7 positions agree with TRBD1. The CDR3 contains 15 residues. In germline, CDR1 is MNHEY, CDR2 SVGAGI. V gave up 6 bases and J gave up 6 bases; unmatched junction bases: 13. The CDR3 nucleotides read TGTGCCAGCAGAGACAGGGTGACCCAAACTTCTGAAGCTTTCTTT. Its protein is CASRDRVTQTSEAFF.

The V call is TRBV5-5, the J call TRBJ2-3, with TRBD1 matching 9 bases. The V gene end was trimmed by 3 bases and the J gene end by 3 bases; junction bases not matched to a gene: 5. Germline assignment: CDR1 SGHKS and CDR2 YYEKEE (reference sequence). The CDR3 is made up of 15 amino acids. The chain's CDR3 is CASSWGTGSTDTQYF. The CDR3, as DNA: TGTGCCAGCAGCTGGGGGACAGGGAGTACAGATACGCAGTATTTT.

The chain employs TRBV19 and TRBJ2-1; maybe TRBD1 (6 bases). This CDR3 is built from 14 residues. In germline, CDR1 is LNHDA, CDR2 SQIVND (reference sequence). V gave up 2 bases and J gave up 7 bases, with 12 bases separating them. The CDR3 region is CASSILYRANEQFF. The CDR3 DNA reads as TGTGCCAGTAGTATATTGTACAGGGCGAATGAGCAGTTCTTC.

This clone came up many times. V and J are TRBV4-1 and TRBJ2-7; 8 bases map to TRBD1. The CDR3 spans 16 residues. V dropped 4 bases and J dropped 2; count of bases not matched to a gene: 10. In germline, CDR1 is MGHRA, CDR2 YSYEKL. CDR3 sequence: CASSRTPGTGTYEQYV. Here the CDR3 DNA reads TGCGCCAGCAGCCGAACTCCCGGGACAGGCACCTACGAGCAGTACGTC.

The chain uses TRBV19 and TRBJ2-5; 11 bases map to TRBD2. V dropped 5 bases and J dropped 4; count of bases not matched to a gene: 9. This CDR3 spans 16 amino acids. In germline, CDR1 is LNHDA, CDR2 SQIVND (reference sequence). CDR3 nucleotide sequence: TGTGCCAGTAGTCTTAGGGGACTAGCGGCTTCAGAGACCCAGTACTTC. Protein sequence: CASSLRGLAASETQYF.

The chain links TRBV4-1 to TRBJ1-5; D is uncertain. Germline CDR1 and CDR2: MGHRA and YSYEKL. CDR3 size: 15 residues. V was clipped by 1 base and J by 1 base, with 8 bases between them. CDR3 in amino acids: CASSQGWQSNQPQHF. In DNA, the CDR3 is TGCGCCAGCAGCCAAGGTTGGCAAAGCAATCAGCCCCAGCATTTT.

This clone was recorded only once. The chain joins TRBV7-7 to TRBJ2-1; D perhaps matches TRBD1 (7 bases). The CDR3 consists of 15 residues. CDR1 and CDR2 from the germline V gene are SSHAT and FNYEAQ (reference sequence). Trimming removed 5 bases at V and 10 bases at J, with 21 bases between. The CDR3 sequence is CASSQAWGQGGEQFF. CDR3 coding DNA: TGTGCCAGCAGCCAGGCGTGGGGTCAGGGGGGAGAGCAGTTCTTC.